One sample yielded the 22 T cell receptor beta chains listed below, sequenced in a study of a mutant IDH1 vaccine in newly diagnosed glioma. Time point described: week 23, last vaccination. The study gave 300 ug of mutant IDH1 20-mer peptide per vaccine dose, with topical imiquimod. No antigen is known for these receptors. Sequencing used immunoSEQ multiplex PCR; TCRdb keeps in-frame clones, though not all of them. The sample gives tens of thousands of clones, about 81% of which show up once; about 8.8% is in the top ten. Sequenced here: PBMCs, sampled from a glioma patient whose treatment included an IDH1 peptide vaccine. The receptors come from a middle-aged woman with glioma. Some clones in this sample may be carry-over from other donors' samples.

V is TRBV5-1 and J is TRBJ2-5, with D unclear. The CDR3 runs to 11 residues. Germline CDR1 reads SGHRS; CDR2 reads YFSETQ. V was shortened by 1 base and J by 3 bases, with 1 base between the two germline ends. DNA of the CDR3: TGCGCCAGCAGCTTGAAAGAGACCCAGTACTTC. It is translated as CASSLKETQYF.

This clone occurred once. The chain uses TRBV7-6 and TRBJ2-3, with 8 bases lining up with TRBD2. The CDR3 extends over 16 amino acids. Unmatched junction bases numbered 10, after V lost 3 bases and J lost 5 bases. CDR1 is SGHVS, CDR2 FNYEAQ, per germline. The chain's CDR3 is CASSFNLAGGGDTQYF. CDR3 sequence (DNA): TGTGCCAGCAGCTTTAATTTGGCGGGGGGCGGAGATACGCAGTATTTT.

CDR3 residues: CASMAGSSYEQYF. For the CDR3, the DNA is TGTGCCAGCATGGCGGGGAGCTCCTACGAGCAGTACTTC. This sequence joins TRBV2 and TRBJ2-7, with D possibly TRBD2 on 6 matching bases. The V and J ends lost 7 bases and 0 bases respectively, with 10 bases between them. CDR1 SNHLY and CDR2 FYNNEI come from the germline V gene. The CDR3 is 13 amino acids. The full variable domain, in which reference TRBV2 and TRBJ2-7 provide the parts outside the CDR3, is EPEVTQTPSHQVTQMGQEVILRCVPISNHLYFYWYRQILGQKVEFLVSFYNNEISEKSEIFDDQFSVERPDGSNFTLKIRSTKLEDSAMYFCASMAGSSYEQYFGPGTRLTVT.

CDR3 bases: TGTGCCGTCCGTAGCGGGGGTCGGGAAGAGACCCAGTACTTC. It is translated as CAVRSGGREETQYF. This chain connects TRBV10-3 to TRBJ2-5; 9 bases are shared with TRBD2. There are 14 residues in the CDR3. V gave up 11 bases and J gave up 3 bases; unmatched junction bases: 10. Germline V gives CDR1 ENHRY, CDR2 SYGVKD.

The chain links TRBV7-9 to TRBJ2-3; the D gene is possibly TRBD1 (7 bases). The CDR3 is 14 residues long. With 3 bases removed from V and 3 bases from J, the gap between germline ends came to 10 bases. Germline V gives CDR1 SEHNR, CDR2 FQNEAQ (reference sequence). Written as DNA, the CDR3 is TGTGCCAGCAGCTTCCAGGGGGGTACAGATACGCAGTATTTT. Protein sequence: CASSFQGGTDTQYF.

The chain combines TRBV11-2 with TRBJ2-3, with 14 bases lining up with TRBD2. The germline V gene encodes CDR1 SGHAT and CDR2 FQNNGV. CDR3 length equals 19 residues. Trimming removed 5 bases from V and 3 bases from J; junction bases left unmatched: 13. The chain's CDR3 is CASSPRPGTSGGKTDTQYF. In nucleotides, the CDR3 is TGTGCCAGCAGCCCCCGTCCCGGGACTAGCGGGGGTAAGACAGATACGCAGTATTTT.

Relative to its sample, this clone is medium-sized. This chain connects TRBV5-5 to TRBJ1-1; TRBD1 aligns across 9 bases. The length of the CDR3 is 15 residues. V was clipped by 4 bases and J by 4 bases; unmatched bases: 8. Germline-derived CDR1 and CDR2 are SGHKS and YYEKEE (reference sequence). The CDR3 loop reads CASSGDRGIGTEAFF. Here the CDR3 DNA reads TGTGCCAGCAGCGGAGACAGGGGGATCGGCACTGAAGCTTTCTTT.

The chain links TRBV5-4 to TRBJ2-5; D is ambiguous. CDR1 SGHNT and CDR2 YYREEE come from the germline V gene (reference sequence). The CDR3 spans 14 residues. The ends were cut back, 2 bases at V and 4 bases at J, with 12 bases in the middle. As DNA, the CDR3 is TGTGCCAGCAGCTTCCGAGGACCGTCAGAGACCCAGTACTTC. Residues: CASSFRGPSETQYF.

This clone was observed a handful of times. The J gene is TRBJ2-2, the V gene TRBV6-4, with 9 nucleotides matching TRBD1. Germline lookup yields CDR1 MRHNA and CDR2 SNTAGT. The junction had 7 bases not matched to a gene; V was cut back by 5 bases and J by 0 bases. The CDR3 consists of 17 residues. The CDR3: CASSRWGTGSNTGELFF. The CDR3 DNA sequence: TGTGCCAGCAGTCGATGGGGGACAGGGTCGAACACCGGGGAGCTGTTTTTT.

This chain connects TRBV29-1 to TRBJ1-5; D is undetermined. The length of the CDR3 is 13 residues. Trimming stripped 7 bases from V and 2 bases from J, with 12 bases between. The germline CDR1 and CDR2 sequences are SQVTM and ANQGSEA. The CDR3 bases are TGCAGCGCTAAAATGTCGGGCAATCAGCCCCAGCATTTT. It encodes CSAKMSGNQPQHF.

V usage is TRBV18 and J usage is TRBJ2-7, with 11 bases identical to TRBD1. The CDR3 is 13 residues long. Looked up from germline, CDR1 is KGHSH and CDR2 is LQKENI. The CDR3 DNA reads as TGTGCAAGTTCCGGGACAGGGGGTCGCGAGCAGTACTTC. Translation: CASSGTGGREQYF. The variable domain in full, completed from reference TRBV18 and TRBJ2-7, reads NAGVMQNPRHLVRRRGQEARLRCSPMKGHSHVYWYRQLPEEGLKFMVYLQKENIIDESGMPKERFSAEFPKEGPSILRIQQVVRGDSAAYFCASSGTGGREQYFGPGTRLTVT.

The chain has TRBV6-1 and TRBJ2-7; D might be TRBD2 (6 bases). This CDR3 has 14 residues. CDR1 MNHNS and CDR2 SASEGT come from the germline V gene. Trimming stripped 4 bases from V and 5 bases from J, with 15 bases between. CDR3 sequence reads: CASSGRDWDDEQYF. For the CDR3, the DNA is TGTGCCAGCAGTGGGAGGGACTGGGACGACGAGCAGTACTTC.

The chain combines TRBV5-4 with TRBJ1-5, with D tentatively TRBD1 (5 bases). This CDR3 is built from 15 residues. Germline-derived CDR1 and CDR2 are SGHNT and YYREEE (reference sequence). Trimming took 4 bases from V and 1 from J, leaving 12 bases between them. CDR3 nucleotide sequence: TGTGCCAGCAGCGTCTGGGGGATAAGCAATCAGCCCCAGCATTTT. Protein sequence: CASSVWGISNQPQHF.

The chain has TRBV2 and TRBJ1-5; a possible D gene is TRBD1 (6 bases). Germline CDR1 is SNHLY and CDR2 is FYNNEI. The CDR3 loop spans 15 amino acids. V lost 5 bases to trimming and J lost 0 bases, with 11 bases between them. CDR3 amino acids: CASSTGLHSNQPQHF. DNA of the CDR3: TGTGCCAGCAGTACAGGGCTGCATAGCAATCAGCCCCAGCATTTT.

V is TRBV27 and J is TRBJ1-2; tentatively, D is TRBD1 (6 bases). The CDR3 contains 13 residues. The germline V and J ends were trimmed by 1 base and 8 bases, with 11 bases remaining between them. The germline V gene encodes CDR1 MNHEY and CDR2 SMNVEV (reference sequence). In DNA form, the CDR3 reads TGTGCCAGCAGTTTATTTTCAGGGGACGGCTACACCTTC. Amino acid sequence: CASSLFSGDGYTF.

The chain joins TRBV27 to TRBJ2-7; D is perhaps TRBD2 (6 bases). This CDR3 is 14 amino acids long. Germline V gene sequence: CDR1 MNHEY, CDR2 SMNVEV (reference sequence). Trimming removed 2 bases at V and 2 bases at J, with 10 bases between. The CDR3 spells CASSLGTGAYEQYF. The DNA for the CDR3 is TGTGCCAGCAGTTTAGGGACTGGCGCCTACGAGCAGTACTTC.

This clone was observed a single time. The chain couples TRBV7-2 to TRBJ1-3; D is perhaps TRBD1 (5 bases). Trimming shortened V by 6 bases and J by 5 bases, and 23 bases separated the two germline ends. CDR1 and CDR2 (germline): SGHTA, FQGNSA. This CDR3 spans 17 amino acids. The CDR3 region is CASSPWGPASARNTIYF. The CDR3 nucleotides are TGTGCCAGCAGTCCTTGGGGCCCAGCGTCCGCGAGAAACACCATATATTTT.

V gene TRBV4-3 combines with J gene TRBJ1-1; D unresolved. Per the germline V gene, CDR1 is LGHNA and CDR2 is YSLEER. V lost 1 base to trimming and J lost 4 bases, with 7 bases between them. The CDR3 contains 13 residues. The CDR3: CASSQAWGTEAFF. DNA for the CDR3: TGCGCCAGCAGCCAAGCATGGGGCACTGAAGCTTTCTTT.

The rearrangement uses TRBV25-1 and TRBJ2-5; 8 nucleotides agree with TRBD2. CDR1 is MGHDK and CDR2 is SYGVNS in the germline V gene. V shed 4 bases and J 5 bases; nucleotides not matched to a gene: 6. The CDR3 runs to 14 residues. The CDR3 loop is CASSATSGKETQYF. CDR3 DNA: TGTGCCAGCAGTGCTACTAGCGGAAAGGAGACCCAGTACTTC.

The rearrangement links TRBV6-5 to TRBJ1-2; no clear D gene. Germline V gene data show CDR1 as MNHEY and CDR2 as SVGAGI. V dropped 6 bases and J dropped 8 bases, with 16 bases sitting between them. CDR3 length: 13 amino acids. CDR3 loop: CASSTTNTRGYTF. CDR3 in DNA: TGTGCCAGCAGCACGACGAACACGAGGGGCTACACCTTC.

The chain has TRBV7-9 and TRBJ1-4; perhaps TRBD1 as D (6 bases). Germline loops: CDR1 SEHNR, CDR2 FQNEAQ (reference sequence). This CDR3 has 14 amino acids. V was pared by 5 bases and J by 4 bases, with 11 bases between. CDR3 nucleotides: TGTGCCAGCAGCCGGGGGGCCCATAATGAAAAACTGTTTTTT. Amino acid sequence: CASSRGAHNEKLFF.

The CDR3 sequence: CASSPNTDTQYF. The CDR3 DNA reads TGTGCCAGCAGCCCGAACACAGATACGCAGTATTTT. The rearrangement links TRBV5-4 to TRBJ2-3; the D is unclear. Germline V gene lookup returns CDR1 SGHNT and CDR2 YYREEE (reference sequence). V dropped 4 bases and J dropped 2 bases, with 5 bases sitting between them. The CDR3 consists of 12 residues.